This T cell receptor (beta chain) derives from a study of multiple sclerosis patients with progressive multifocal leukoencephalopathy. Study results and limitations: In most PML patients, TRB repertoires appeared less diverse by entropy. Clones expanded at PML were already present before and during natalizumab.

Produced via immunoSEQ multiplex PCR; TCRdb's table is partial and in-frame only. The profile covers 25,000 to 35,000 clones, with around 93% appearing a single time and about 1.8% taken by the ten largest. Time point described: before natalizumab initiation. Before the first natalizumab infusion, T0 blood samples were taken. This clone was observed once. The target antigen is unknown. V lost 6 bases to trimming and J lost 6 bases; unmatched junction nucleotides: 5. This CDR3 has 13 amino acids. Germline CDR1 and CDR2: LGHNT and FRNRAP. The sample was PBMCs. This sequence originates from a man aged 25 to 45 with multiple sclerosis. The J gene is TRBJ2-5, the V gene TRBV12-5, with 9 bases that match TRBD1. The CDR3 protein is CASGVDRGKTQYF. The CDR3 DNA follows: TGTGCTAGTGGCGTGGACAGGGGCAAGACCCAGTACTTC.